This TCR beta chain was sequenced in a study of PD-1 blockade in classical Hodgkin lymphoma. This CDR3 is 14 amino acids long. From germline, CDR1 is SNHLY and CDR2 FYNNEI. Trimming took 5 bases from V and 6 from J, leaving 17 bases between them. Measured with immunoSEQ multiplex PCR; TCRdb has only the in-frame clones, and not every one. The sample includes some 52,000 clones, around nine tenths seen only once; the top ten take approximately 6.9%. Notes on this clone: The antigen remains undetermined.

Study findings and constraints: Reports described newly diagnosed patients as having lower baseline TCR diversity than healthy donors. CD4+ TCR diversity climbed significantly by C4D1, unlike CD8+ TCR diversity. Patients who responded completely had about the same baseline diversity as newly diagnosed patients.

As to time point: cycle 4 day 1 (C4D1), after more than five weeks of nivolumab. Every single patient, without exception, relapsed after autologous stem cell transplantation, and brentuximab vedotin exposure varied. The study recorded best responses of complete response, partial response or progressive disease. This TCR was sampled from a human donor with classical Hodgkin lymphoma. The V and J genes are TRBV2 and TRBJ2-7; possibly TRBD1 for D (8 bases). The starting material was peripheral blood mononuclear cells (PBMCs), obtained before the fourth cycle of nivolumab. The CDR3 nucleotides are TGTGCCAGCAGTTCCCGGACAGGGAGGGGCGAGCAGTACTTC. Its protein is CASSSRTGRGEQYF.